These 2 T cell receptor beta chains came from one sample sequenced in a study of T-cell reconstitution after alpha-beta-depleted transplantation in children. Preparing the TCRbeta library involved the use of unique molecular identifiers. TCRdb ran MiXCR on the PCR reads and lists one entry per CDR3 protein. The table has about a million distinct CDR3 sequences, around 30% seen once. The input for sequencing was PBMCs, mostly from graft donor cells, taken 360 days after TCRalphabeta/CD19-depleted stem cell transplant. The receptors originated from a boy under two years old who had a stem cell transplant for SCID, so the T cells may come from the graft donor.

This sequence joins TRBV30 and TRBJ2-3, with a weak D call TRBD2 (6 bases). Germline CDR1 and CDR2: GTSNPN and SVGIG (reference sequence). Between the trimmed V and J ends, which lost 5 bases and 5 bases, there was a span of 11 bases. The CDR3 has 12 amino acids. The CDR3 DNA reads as TGTGCCTGGGGGACGCGGGGAGATACGCAGTATTTT. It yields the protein CAWGTRGDTQYF.

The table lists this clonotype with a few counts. Here the CDR3 reads CASSGGRGKATYNEQFF. Here the CDR3 DNA reads TGTGCCAGCAGCGGCGGGCGGGGTAAGGCGACATACAATGAGCAGTTCTTC. The chain is built from TRBV6-5 and TRBJ2-1, with D possibly matching TRBD2 (6 bases). V lost 6 bases to trimming and J lost 4 bases, with 22 bases between them. The CDR3 is 17 amino acids. Germline assignment: CDR1 MNHEY and CDR2 SVGAGI.